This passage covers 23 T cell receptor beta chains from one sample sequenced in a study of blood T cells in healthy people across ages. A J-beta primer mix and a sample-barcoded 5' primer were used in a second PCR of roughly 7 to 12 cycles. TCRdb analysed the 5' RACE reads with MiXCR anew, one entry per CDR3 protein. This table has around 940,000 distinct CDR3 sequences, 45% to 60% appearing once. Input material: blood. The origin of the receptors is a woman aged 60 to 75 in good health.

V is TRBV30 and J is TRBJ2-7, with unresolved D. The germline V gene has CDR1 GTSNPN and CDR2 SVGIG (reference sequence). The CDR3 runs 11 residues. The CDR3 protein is CAWAGTYEQYF. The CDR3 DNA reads TGTGCTTGGGCCGGCACCTACGAGCAGTACTTC.

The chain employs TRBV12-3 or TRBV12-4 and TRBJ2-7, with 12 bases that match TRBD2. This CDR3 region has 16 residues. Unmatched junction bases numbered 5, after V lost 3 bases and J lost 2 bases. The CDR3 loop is CASSFGTSGFTYEQYF. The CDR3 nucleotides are TGTGCCAGCAGTTTTGGGACTAGCGGGTTTACCTACGAGCAGTACTTC.

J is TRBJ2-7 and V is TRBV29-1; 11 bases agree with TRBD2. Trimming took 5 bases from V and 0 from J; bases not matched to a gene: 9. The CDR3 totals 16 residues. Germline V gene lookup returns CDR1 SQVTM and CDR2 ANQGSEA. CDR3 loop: CSVRLAGSPSSYEQYF. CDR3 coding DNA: TGCAGCGTTCGACTAGCGGGATCCCCAAGCTCCTACGAGCAGTACTTC.

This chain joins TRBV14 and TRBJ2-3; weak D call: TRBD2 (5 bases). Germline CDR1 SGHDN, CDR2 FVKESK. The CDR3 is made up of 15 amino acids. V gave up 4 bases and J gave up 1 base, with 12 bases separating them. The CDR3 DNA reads TGTGCCAGCAGCCCGACCCGGGGTCGCACAGATACGCAGTATTTT. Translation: CASSPTRGRTDTQYF.

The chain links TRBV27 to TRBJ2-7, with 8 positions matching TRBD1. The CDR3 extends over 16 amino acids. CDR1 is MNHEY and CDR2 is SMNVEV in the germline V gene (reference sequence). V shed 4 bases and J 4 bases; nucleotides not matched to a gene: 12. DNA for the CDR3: TGTGCCAGCAGTTCACACGGGCGGGACAGGAAATACGAGCAGTACTTC. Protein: CASSSHGRDRKYEQYF.

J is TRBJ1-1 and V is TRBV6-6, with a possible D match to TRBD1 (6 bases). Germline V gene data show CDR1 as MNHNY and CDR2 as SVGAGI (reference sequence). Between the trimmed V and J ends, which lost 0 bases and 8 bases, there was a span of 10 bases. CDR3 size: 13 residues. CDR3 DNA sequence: TGTGCCAGCAGTTACTCCAGGACAGTCGAAGCTTTCTTT. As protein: CASSYSRTVEAFF.

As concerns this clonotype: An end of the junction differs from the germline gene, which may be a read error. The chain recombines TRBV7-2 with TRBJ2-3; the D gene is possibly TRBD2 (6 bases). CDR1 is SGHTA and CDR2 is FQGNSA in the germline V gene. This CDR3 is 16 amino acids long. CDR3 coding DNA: TGTGCCAGCAGCTCTGGGTGGGGCCGGAGGGCAGACACGCAGTATTTT. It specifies CASSSGWGRRADTQYF.

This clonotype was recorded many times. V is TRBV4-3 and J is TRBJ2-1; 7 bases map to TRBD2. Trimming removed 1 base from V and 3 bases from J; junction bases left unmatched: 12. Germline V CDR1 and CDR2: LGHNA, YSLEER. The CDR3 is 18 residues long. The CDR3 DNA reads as TGCGCCAGCAGCCAAGGTCCGGGGCTAACGGGAGGCTACAATGAGCAGTTCTTC. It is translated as CASSQGPGLTGGYNEQFF.

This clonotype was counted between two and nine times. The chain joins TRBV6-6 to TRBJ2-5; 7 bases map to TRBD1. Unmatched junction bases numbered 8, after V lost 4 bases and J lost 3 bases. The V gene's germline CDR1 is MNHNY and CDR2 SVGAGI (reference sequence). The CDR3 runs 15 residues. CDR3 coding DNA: TGTGCCAGCAGTTCCCCCCGACAGGGCAAAGAGACCCAGTACTTC. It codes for CASSSPRQGKETQYF.

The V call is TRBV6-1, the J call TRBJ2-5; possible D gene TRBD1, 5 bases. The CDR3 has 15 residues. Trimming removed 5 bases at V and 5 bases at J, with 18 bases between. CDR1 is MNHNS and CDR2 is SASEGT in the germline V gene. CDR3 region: CASSPDWQGVETQYF. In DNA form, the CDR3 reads TGTGCCAGCAGTCCCGACTGGCAGGGTGTCGAGACCCAGTACTTC.

The CDR3 is CASSQEEGAIMADTQYF. The CDR3, as DNA: TGCGCCAGCAGCCAAGAAGAGGGGGCGATTATGGCAGATACGCAGTATTTT. The chain joins TRBV4-1 to TRBJ2-3; 7 bases match TRBD1. V was clipped by 0 bases and J by 4 bases; unmatched bases: 10. The CDR3 contains 17 residues. Germline V gene sequence: CDR1 MGHRA, CDR2 YSYEKL.

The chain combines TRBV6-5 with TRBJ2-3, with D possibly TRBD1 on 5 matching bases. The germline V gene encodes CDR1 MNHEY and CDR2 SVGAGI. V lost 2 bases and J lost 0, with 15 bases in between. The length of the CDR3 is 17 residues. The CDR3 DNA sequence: TGTGCCAGCAGTTACGAGCGCCTGGGGCCTAGCACAGATACGCAGTATTTT. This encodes CASSYERLGPSTDTQYF.

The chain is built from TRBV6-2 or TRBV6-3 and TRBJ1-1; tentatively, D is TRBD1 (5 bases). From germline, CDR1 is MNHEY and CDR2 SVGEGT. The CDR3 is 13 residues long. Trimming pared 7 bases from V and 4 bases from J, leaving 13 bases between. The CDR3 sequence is CASNRAGTTEAFF. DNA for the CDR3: TGTGCCAGCAACAGAGCCGGGACCACTGAAGCTTTCTTT.

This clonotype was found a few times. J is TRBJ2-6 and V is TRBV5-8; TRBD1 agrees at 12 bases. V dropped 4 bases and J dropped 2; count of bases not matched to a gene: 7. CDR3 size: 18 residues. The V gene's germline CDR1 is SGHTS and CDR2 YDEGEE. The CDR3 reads CASSPSGQGAAGANVLTF. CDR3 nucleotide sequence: TGTGCCAGCAGCCCTTCGGGACAGGGGGCTGCTGGGGCCAACGTCCTGACTTTC.

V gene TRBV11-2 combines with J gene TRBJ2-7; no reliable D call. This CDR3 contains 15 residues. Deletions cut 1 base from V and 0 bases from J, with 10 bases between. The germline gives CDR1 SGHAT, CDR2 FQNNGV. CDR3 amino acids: CASSLGAVSSYEQYF. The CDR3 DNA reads TGTGCCAGCAGCTTAGGTGCCGTAAGCTCCTACGAGCAGTACTTC.

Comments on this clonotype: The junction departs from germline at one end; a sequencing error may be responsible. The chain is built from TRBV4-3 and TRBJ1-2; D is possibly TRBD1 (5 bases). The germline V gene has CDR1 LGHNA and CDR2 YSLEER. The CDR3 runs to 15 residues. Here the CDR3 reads CASSQDQGANYVYTF. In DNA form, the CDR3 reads TGCGCCAGCAGCCAAGACCAGGGCGCTAACTATGTCTACACCTTC.

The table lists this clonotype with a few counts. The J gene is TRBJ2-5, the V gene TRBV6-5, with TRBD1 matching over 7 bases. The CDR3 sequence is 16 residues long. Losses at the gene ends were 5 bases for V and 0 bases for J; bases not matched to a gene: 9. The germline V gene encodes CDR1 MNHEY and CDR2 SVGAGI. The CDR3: CASSRQGIGHQETQYF. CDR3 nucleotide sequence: TGTGCCAGCAGTAGACAGGGTATAGGTCACCAAGAGACCCAGTACTTC.

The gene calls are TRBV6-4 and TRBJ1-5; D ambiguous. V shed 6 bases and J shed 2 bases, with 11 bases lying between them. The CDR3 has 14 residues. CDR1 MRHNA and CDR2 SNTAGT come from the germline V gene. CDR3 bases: TGTGCCAGCAGCAACCATCCGGGCAATCAGCCCCAGCATTTT. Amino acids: CASSNHPGNQPQHF.

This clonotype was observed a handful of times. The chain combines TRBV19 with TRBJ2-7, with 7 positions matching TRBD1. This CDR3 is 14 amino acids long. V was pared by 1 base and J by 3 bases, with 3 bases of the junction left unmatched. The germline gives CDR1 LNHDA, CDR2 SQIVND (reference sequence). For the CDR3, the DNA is TGTGCCAGTAGTATAGGGACAGGCGTCTACGAGCAGTACTTC. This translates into CASSIGTGVYEQYF.

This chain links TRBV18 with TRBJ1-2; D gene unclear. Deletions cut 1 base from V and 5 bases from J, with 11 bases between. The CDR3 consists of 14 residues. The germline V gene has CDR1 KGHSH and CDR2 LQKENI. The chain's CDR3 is CASSPRTAIYGYTF. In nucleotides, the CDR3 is TGTGCCAGCTCACCACGAACAGCCATTTATGGCTACACCTTC.

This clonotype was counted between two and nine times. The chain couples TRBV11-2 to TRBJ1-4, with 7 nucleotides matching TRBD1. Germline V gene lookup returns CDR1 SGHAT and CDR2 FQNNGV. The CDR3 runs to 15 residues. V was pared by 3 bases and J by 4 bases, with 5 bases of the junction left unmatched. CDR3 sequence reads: CASSFGDRDNEKLFF. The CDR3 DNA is TGTGCCAGCAGCTTCGGTGACAGGGATAATGAAAAACTGTTTTTT. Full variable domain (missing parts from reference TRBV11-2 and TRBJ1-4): EAGVAQSPRYKIIEKRQSVAFWCNPISGHATLYWYQQILGQGPKLLIQFQNNGVVDDSQLPKDRFSAERLKGVDSTLKIQPAKLEDSAVYLCASSFGDRDNEKLFFGSGTQLSVL.

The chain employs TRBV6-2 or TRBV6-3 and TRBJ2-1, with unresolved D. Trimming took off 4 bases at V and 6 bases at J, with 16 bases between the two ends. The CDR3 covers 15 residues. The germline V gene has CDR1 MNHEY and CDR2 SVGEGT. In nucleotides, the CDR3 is TGTGCCAGCAGTTCGACTGTGAGCCGGGTCAATGAGCAGTTCTTC. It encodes CASSSTVSRVNEQFF.

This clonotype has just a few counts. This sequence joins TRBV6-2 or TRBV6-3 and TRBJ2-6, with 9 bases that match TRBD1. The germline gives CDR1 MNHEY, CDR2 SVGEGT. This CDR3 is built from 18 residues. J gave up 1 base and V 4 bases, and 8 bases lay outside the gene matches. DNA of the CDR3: TGTGCCAGCAGTTCACCGGACAGGGGTTCGTCTGGGGCCAACGTCCTGACTTTC. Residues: CASSSPDRGSSGANVLTF.